Presented here are 10 T cell receptor beta chains from one specimen sequenced in a study of shared clonotypes between healthy human individuals. Sequenced by immunoSEQ multiplex PCR; TCRdb stores in-frame clones only, minus some. The sample includes 2 million to 2.5 million clones, around 95% of them seen just once. The sequenced material came from naive CD4+ T cells sorted from blood. As to subset: CD45RA+ positively selected. The receptors derive from a man aged 18 to 35 in good health.

The V call is TRBV6-5, the J call TRBJ2-5; D might be TRBD2 (6 bases). Germline V CDR1 and CDR2: MNHEY, SVGAGI. The CDR3 consists of 14 residues. Trimming took off 3 bases at V and 4 bases at J, with 12 bases between the two ends. The CDR3 loop reads CASSYWRGGETQYF. The CDR3 DNA reads as TGTGCCAGCAGTTATTGGCGGGGAGGAGAGACCCAGTACTTC.

In regard to this clone: Other DNA sequences in this sample translate to the same CDR3. The rearrangement links TRBV29-1 to TRBJ2-7; D uncertain. Germline V lookup: CDR1 SQVTM, CDR2 ANQGSEA. V gave up 6 bases and J gave up 1 base, with 10 bases separating them. This CDR3 comprises 12 residues. The CDR3 region has the DNA TGCAGCGTCGTCGGGTCGTCCTACGAGCAGTACTTC. Translation gives CSVVGSSYEQYF.

The J gene is TRBJ1-1, the V gene TRBV29-1, with 8 bases lining up with TRBD1. Germline CDR1 is SQVTM and CDR2 is ANQGSEA. V shed 7 bases, J shed 5 bases, and the junction held 15 bases outside the gene matches. CDR3 length equals 15 residues. The CDR3 region is CSASGMTGAETEAFF. Here the CDR3 DNA reads TGCAGCGCCTCTGGGATGACAGGGGCGGAAACTGAAGCTTTCTTT.

This chain joins TRBV6-6 and TRBJ1-1, with D possibly TRBD1 on 5 matching bases. CDR1 is MNHNY, CDR2 SVGAGI, per germline (reference sequence). Trimming took 10 bases from V and 4 from J, leaving 19 bases between them. This CDR3 is 14 amino acids long. CDR3: CATQNSGGVTEAFF. As DNA, the CDR3 is TGTGCCACTCAGAACTCCGGGGGGGTCACTGAAGCTTTCTTT.

The chain joins TRBV11-2 to TRBJ2-5; maybe TRBD2 (7 bases). With 2 bases removed from V and 4 bases from J, the gap between germline ends came to 11 bases. The CDR3 covers 14 residues. Germline CDR1 and CDR2: SGHAT and FQNNGV. DNA for the CDR3: TGTGCCAGCAGCTTAAGGGAGGGGGGAGAGACCCAGTACTTC. Translated, it gives CASSLREGGETQYF. The full variable domain, with the rest looked up from reference TRBV11-2 and TRBJ2-5, is EAGVAQSPRYKIIEKRQSVAFWCNPISGHATLYWYQQILGQGPKLLIQFQNNGVVDDSQLPKDRFSAERLKGVDSTLKIQPAKLEDSAVYLCASSLREGGETQYFGPGTRLLVL.

The count of this clone is one. V and J are TRBV25-1 and TRBJ2-5, with 12 bases that match TRBD2. The trim removed 1 base at V and 4 bases at J, leaving 4 bases unmatched. Germline V gives CDR1 MGHDK, CDR2 SYGVNS. The CDR3 runs to 16 residues. The CDR3 sequence is CASSEFAGLAGETQYF. For the CDR3, the DNA is TGTGCCAGCAGTGAATTTGCGGGACTAGCGGGAGAGACCCAGTACTTC. Filled out from reference TRBV25-1 and TRBJ2-5, the complete variable domain reads EADIYQTPRYLVIGTGKKITLECSQTMGHDKMYWYQQDPGMELHLIHYSYGVNSTEKGDLSSESTVSRIRTEHFPLTLESARPSHTSQYLCASSEFAGLAGETQYFGPGTRLLVL.

V gene TRBV30 combines with J gene TRBJ2-5, with 11 nucleotides matching TRBD2. In germline, CDR1 is GTSNPN, CDR2 SVGIG (reference sequence). This CDR3 has 15 residues. The trim removed 3 bases at V and 3 bases at J, leaving 6 bases unmatched. The CDR3 sequence: CAWRLASGGKETQYF. The DNA of the CDR3 is TGTGCCTGGAGGCTGGCTAGCGGGGGGAAAGAGACCCAGTACTTC. Complete variable domain (other parts from reference TRBV30 and TRBJ2-5): SQTIHQWPATLVQPVGSPLSLECTVEGTSNPNLYWYRQAAGRGLQLLFYSVGIGQISSEVPQNLSASRPQDRQFILSSKKLLLSDSGFYLCAWRLASGGKETQYFGPGTRLLVL.

The chain combines TRBV25-1 with TRBJ2-3, with D possibly matching TRBD2 (5 bases). The CDR3 has 14 residues. Per germline, CDR1 MGHDK and CDR2 SYGVNS. Trimming left V 6 bases short and J 2 bases short, with 12 bases between. CDR3 loop: CASSTGEYTDTQYF. The CDR3 region has the DNA TGTGCCAGCAGCACCGGGGAATACACAGATACGCAGTATTTT. Drawing the rest from reference TRBV25-1 and TRBJ2-3, the complete variable domain is EADIYQTPRYLVIGTGKKITLECSQTMGHDKMYWYQQDPGMELHLIHYSYGVNSTEKGDLSSESTVSRIRTEHFPLTLESARPSHTSQYLCASSTGEYTDTQYFGPGTRLTVL.

On this clone: The junction shows a germline mismatch at one end, possibly a read error. The chain links TRBV20-1 to TRBJ1-1, with D unclear. Germline values: CDR1 DFQATT, CDR2 SNEGSKA (reference sequence). This CDR3 has 8 residues. The CDR3 loop reads CSARTELW. The CDR3, as DNA: TGCAGTGCCCGGACGGAGTTGTGG.

On this clone: In the same sample, other DNA sequences code for this CDR3. In DNA, the CDR3 is TGCAGCGGCGGTCAAGAGACCCAGTACTTC. Its protein product is CSGGQETQYF. The chain couples TRBV20-1 to TRBJ2-5; no clear D. Germline V gene data show CDR1 as DFQATT and CDR2 as SNEGSKA (reference sequence). This CDR3 is 10 amino acids long.